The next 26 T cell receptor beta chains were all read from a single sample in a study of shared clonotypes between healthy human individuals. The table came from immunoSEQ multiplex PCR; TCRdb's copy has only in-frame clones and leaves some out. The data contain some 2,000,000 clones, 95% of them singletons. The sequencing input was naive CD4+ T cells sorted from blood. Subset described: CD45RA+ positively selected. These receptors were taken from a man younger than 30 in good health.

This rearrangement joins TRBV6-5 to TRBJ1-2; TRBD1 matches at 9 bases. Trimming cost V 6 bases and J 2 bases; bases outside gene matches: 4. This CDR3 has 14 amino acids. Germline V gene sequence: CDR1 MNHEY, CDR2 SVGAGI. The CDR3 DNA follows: TGTGCCAGCAGCGGGACAGGGCGGAACTATGGCTACACCTTC. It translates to CASSGTGRNYGYTF.

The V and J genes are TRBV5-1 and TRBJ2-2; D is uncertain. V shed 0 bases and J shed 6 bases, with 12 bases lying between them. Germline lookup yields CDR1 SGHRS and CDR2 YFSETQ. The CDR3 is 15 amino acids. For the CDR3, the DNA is TGCGCCAGCAGCTTGGCCGGCATCGACTCCGGGGAGCTGTTTTTT. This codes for CASSLAGIDSGELFF.

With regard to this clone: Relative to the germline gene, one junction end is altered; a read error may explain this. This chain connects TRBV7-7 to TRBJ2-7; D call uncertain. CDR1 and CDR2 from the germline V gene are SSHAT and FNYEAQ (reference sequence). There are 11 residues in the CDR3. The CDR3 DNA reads TGTGCTAGCAGCGTTATATTCGGGCAGTACTTC. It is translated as CASSVIFGQYF.

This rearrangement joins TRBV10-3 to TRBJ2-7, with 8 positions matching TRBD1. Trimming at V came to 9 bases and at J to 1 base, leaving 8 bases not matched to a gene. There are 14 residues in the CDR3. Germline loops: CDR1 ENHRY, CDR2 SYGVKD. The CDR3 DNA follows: TGTGCCATAGGGGGACAGGAACTTTCCTACGAGCAGTACTTC. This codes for CAIGGQELSYEQYF.

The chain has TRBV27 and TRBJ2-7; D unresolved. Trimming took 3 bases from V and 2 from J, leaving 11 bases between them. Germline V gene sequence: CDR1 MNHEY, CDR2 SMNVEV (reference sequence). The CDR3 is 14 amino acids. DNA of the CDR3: TGTGCCAGCAGTTTTTATCCTTATACCTACGAGCAGTACTTC. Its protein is CASSFYPYTYEQYF.

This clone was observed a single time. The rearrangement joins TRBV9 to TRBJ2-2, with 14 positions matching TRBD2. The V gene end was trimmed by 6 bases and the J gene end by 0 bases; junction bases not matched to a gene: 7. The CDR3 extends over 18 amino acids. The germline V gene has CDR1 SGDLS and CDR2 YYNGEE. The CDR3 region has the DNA TGTGCCAGCACAGGACTAGCGGGAGGACAATCGAACACCGGGGAGCTGTTTTTT. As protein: CASTGLAGGQSNTGELFF.

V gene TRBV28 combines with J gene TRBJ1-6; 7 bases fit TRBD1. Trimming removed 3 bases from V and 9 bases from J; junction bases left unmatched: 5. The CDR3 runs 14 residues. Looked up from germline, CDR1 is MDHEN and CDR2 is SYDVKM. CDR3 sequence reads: CASSLTGKVSPLHF. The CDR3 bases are TGTGCCAGCAGTTTGACAGGGAAGGTTTCACCCCTCCACTTT.

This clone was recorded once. CDR3 coding DNA: TGTGCCAGCAGTTCCCGCGGGACAGCTAACACCGGGGAGCTGTTTTTT. It yields the protein CASSSRGTANTGELFF. V gene TRBV27 combines with J gene TRBJ2-2; D is possibly TRBD1 (7 bases). CDR1 MNHEY and CDR2 SMNVEV come from the germline V gene (reference sequence). V dropped 4 bases and J dropped 2 bases, with 14 bases sitting between them. The CDR3 spans 16 residues.

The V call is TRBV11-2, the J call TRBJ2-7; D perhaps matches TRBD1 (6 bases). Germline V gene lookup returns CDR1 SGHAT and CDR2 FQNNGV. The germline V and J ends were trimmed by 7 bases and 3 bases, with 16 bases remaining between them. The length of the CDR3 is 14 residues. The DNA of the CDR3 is TGTGCCAGCATCCCCTACCGGGACAACTACGAGCAGTACTTC. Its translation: CASIPYRDNYEQYF.

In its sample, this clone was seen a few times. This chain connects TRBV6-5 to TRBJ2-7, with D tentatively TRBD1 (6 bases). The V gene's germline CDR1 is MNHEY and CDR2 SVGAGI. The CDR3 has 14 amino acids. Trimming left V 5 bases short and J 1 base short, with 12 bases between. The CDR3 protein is CASSGLTGSYEQYF. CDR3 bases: TGTGCCAGCAGTGGATTGACAGGTTCCTACGAGCAGTACTTC.

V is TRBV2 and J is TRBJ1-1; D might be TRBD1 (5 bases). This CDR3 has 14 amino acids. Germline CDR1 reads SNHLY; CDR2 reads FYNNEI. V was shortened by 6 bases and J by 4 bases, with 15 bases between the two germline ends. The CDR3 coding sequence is TGTGCCAGCAGATGGGGCAGCGATGGCACTGAAGCTTTCTTT. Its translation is CASRWGSDGTEAFF.

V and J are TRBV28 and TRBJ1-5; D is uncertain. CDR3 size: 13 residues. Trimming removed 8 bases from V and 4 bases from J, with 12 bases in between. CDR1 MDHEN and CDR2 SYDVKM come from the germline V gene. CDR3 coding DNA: TGTGCCAGCGGACGGGAGTTTAATCAGCCCCAGCATTTT. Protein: CASGREFNQPQHF.

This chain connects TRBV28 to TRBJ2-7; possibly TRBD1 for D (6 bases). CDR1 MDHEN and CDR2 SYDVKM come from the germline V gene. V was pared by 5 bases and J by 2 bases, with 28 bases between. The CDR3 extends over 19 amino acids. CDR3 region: CASSPSYLTTTGFPYEQYF. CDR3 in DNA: TGTGCCAGCAGTCCCTCTTACCTGACCACCACAGGGTTCCCCTACGAGCAGTACTTC.

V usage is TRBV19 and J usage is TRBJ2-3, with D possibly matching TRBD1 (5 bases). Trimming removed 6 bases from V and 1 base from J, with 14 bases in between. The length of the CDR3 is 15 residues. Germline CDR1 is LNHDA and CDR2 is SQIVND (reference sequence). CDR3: CASSLKQGGTDTQYF. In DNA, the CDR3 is TGTGCCAGTAGCTTGAAGCAGGGTGGCACAGATACGCAGTATTTT.

CDR3 DNA: TGTGCCAGCAGTCCCTTCGGGGAAGGGGGAACTGAAGCTTTCTTT. This gives the protein CASSPFGEGGTEAFF. This chain joins TRBV27 and TRBJ1-1; a possible D gene is TRBD1 (6 bases). Germline V CDR1 and CDR2: MNHEY, SMNVEV (reference sequence). The CDR3 loop spans 15 amino acids. Trimming pared 5 bases from V and 5 bases from J, leaving 18 bases between.

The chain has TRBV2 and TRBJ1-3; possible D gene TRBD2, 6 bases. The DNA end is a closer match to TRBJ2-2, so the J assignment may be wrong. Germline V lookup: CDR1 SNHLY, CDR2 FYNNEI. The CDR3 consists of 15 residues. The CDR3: CASTQDGTNTGELFF. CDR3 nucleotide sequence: TGTGCCAGCACGCAGGACGGGACTAACACCGGGGAGCTGTTTTTT.

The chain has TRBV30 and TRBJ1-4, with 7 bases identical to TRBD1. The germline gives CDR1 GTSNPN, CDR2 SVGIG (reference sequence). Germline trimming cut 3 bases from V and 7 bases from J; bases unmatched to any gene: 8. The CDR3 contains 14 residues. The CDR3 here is CAWRLTGSSEKLFF. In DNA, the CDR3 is TGTGCCTGGAGACTGACAGGGTCAAGTGAAAAACTGTTTTTT.

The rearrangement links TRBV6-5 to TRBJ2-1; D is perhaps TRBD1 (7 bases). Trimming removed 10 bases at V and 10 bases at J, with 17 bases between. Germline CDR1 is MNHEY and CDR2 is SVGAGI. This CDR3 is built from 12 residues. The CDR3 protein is CATKEGAREQFF. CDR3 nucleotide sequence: TGTGCCACCAAGGAGGGGGCCAGAGAGCAGTTCTTC.

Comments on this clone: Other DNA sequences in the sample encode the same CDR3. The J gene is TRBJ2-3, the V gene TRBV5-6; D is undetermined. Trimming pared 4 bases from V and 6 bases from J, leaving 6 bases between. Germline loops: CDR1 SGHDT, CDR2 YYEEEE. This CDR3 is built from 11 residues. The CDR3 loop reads CASSLTDTQYF. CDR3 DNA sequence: TGTGCCAGCAGCCTAACGGATACGCAGTATTTT.

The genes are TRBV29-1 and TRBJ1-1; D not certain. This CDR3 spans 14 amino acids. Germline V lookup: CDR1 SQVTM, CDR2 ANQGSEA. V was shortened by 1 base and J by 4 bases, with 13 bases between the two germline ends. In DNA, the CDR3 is TGCAGCGTTGAAGTAGTAGGGAAAAGCACTGAAGCTTTCTTT. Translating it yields CSVEVVGKSTEAFF.

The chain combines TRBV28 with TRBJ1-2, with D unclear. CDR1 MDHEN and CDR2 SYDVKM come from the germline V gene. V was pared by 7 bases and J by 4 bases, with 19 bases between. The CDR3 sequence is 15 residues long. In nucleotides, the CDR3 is TGTGCCAGCACCTCGTCGGAGAGGGTAGGCTATGGCTACACCTTC. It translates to CASTSSERVGYGYTF.

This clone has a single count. This CDR3 reads CASSPRTGLAYEQYF. DNA for the CDR3: TGTGCCAGCAGCCCGCGAACAGGATTGGCCTACGAGCAGTACTTC. The rearrangement links TRBV7-9 to TRBJ2-7; D possibly corresponds to TRBD1 (5 bases). The CDR3 loop spans 15 amino acids. Trimming cost V 5 bases and J 2 bases, with 16 bases left between them. CDR1 and CDR2 from the germline V gene are SEHNR and FQNEAQ (reference sequence).

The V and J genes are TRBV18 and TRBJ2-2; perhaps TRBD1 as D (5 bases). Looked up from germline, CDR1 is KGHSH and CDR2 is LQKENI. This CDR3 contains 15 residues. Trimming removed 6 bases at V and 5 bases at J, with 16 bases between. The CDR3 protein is CASSPGLAMTGELFF. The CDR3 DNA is TGTGCCAGCTCGCCAGGGTTGGCGATGACCGGGGAGCTGTTTTTT.

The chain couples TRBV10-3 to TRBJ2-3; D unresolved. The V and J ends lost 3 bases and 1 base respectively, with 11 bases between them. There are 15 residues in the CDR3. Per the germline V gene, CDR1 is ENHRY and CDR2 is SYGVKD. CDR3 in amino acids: CAISDGSSGTDTQYF. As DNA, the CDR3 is TGTGCCATCAGTGATGGGTCGTCTGGCACAGATACGCAGTATTTT.

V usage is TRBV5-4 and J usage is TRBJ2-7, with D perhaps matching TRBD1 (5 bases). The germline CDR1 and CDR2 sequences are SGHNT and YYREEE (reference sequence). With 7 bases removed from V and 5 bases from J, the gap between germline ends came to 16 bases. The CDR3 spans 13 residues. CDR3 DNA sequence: TGTGCCAGCTGCCCGGGCCCAGGGAACGAGCAGTACTTC. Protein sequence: CASCPGPGNEQYF.

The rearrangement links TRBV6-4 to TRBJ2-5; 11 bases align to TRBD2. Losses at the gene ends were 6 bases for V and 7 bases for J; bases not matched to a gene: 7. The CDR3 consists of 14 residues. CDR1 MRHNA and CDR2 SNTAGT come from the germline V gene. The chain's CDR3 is CASSELAGVATQYF. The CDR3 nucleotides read TGTGCCAGCAGCGAACTAGCGGGGGTCGCGACCCAGTACTTC.